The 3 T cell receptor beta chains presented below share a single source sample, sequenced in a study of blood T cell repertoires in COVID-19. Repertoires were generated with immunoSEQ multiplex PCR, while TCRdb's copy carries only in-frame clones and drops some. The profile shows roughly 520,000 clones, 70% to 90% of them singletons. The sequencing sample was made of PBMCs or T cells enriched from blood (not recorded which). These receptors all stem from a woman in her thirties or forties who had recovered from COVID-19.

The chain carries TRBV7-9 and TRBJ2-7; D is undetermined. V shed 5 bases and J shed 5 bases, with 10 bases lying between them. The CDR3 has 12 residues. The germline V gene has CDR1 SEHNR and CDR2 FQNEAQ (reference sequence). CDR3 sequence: CASSPQYDEQYF. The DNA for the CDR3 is TGTGCCAGCAGCCCCCAGTACGACGAGCAGTACTTC.

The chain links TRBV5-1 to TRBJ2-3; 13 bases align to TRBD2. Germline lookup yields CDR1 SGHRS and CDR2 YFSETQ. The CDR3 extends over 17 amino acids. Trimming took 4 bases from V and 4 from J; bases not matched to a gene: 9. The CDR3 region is CASSPGLAGVGSDTQYF. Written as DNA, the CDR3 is TGCGCCAGCAGCCCCGGACTAGCGGGAGTAGGGTCAGATACGCAGTATTTT.

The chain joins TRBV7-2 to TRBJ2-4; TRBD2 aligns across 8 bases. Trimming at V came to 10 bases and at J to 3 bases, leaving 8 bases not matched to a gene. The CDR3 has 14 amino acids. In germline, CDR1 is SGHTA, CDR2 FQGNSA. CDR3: CATTTSVGKNIQYF. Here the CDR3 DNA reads TGTGCCACCACGACTAGCGTTGGCAAAAACATTCAGTACTTC.